These 27 T cell receptor beta chains were all obtained from the same sample, sequenced in a study of blood T cells in healthy people across ages (dated by TCRdb to the mid-2010s). Libraries came from 5' RACE. Sequencing used an Illumina HiSeq 2500. A second PCR of roughly 6 to 11 cycles was run with a J-beta primer mix and a sample-barcoded 5' primer. TCRdb reworked the public reads: Q25 trimming with fastp, MiXCR clone assembly, productive beta chains retained. Every CDR3 protein is listed once, alongside the most common genes and DNA of its rows. A total of around 870,000 distinct CDR3 sequences appear in this sample, more than 25% of them only once. Together, the top ten hold around 15% of the sample. Sequenced input: blood. These receptor sequences come from an elderly woman in good health.

This sequence joins TRBV7-2 and TRBJ2-5; 9 nucleotides line up with TRBD2. Unmatched junction bases numbered 10, after V lost 1 base and J lost 4 bases. Germline lookup yields CDR1 SGHTA and CDR2 FQGNSA. The CDR3 consists of 17 residues. CDR3 sequence reads: CASSLELGRGGVETQYF. The CDR3 bases are TGTGCCAGCAGCTTAGAGTTGGGGCGGGGGGGGGTAGAGACCCAGTACTTC.

In its sample, this clonotype was seen a few times. The rearrangement uses TRBV30 and TRBJ1-1; D unresolved. The CDR3 has 14 amino acids. The germline V gene has CDR1 GTSNPN and CDR2 SVGIG (reference sequence). V was cut by 5 bases and J by 0 bases, with 13 bases left in between. The CDR3, as DNA: TGTGCCTGGCGCTTTGGGCATATGAACACTGAAGCTTTCTTT. Translating gives CAWRFGHMNTEAFF.

This clonotype was picked up a small number of times. This chain links TRBV11-2 with TRBJ2-1, with 7 bases that match TRBD1. Germline values: CDR1 SGHAT, CDR2 FQNNGV. Trimming removed 3 bases from V and 7 bases from J; junction bases left unmatched: 6. CDR3 length: 14 amino acids. This CDR3 reads CASSFGTAKNEQFF. CDR3 sequence (DNA): TGTGCCAGCAGCTTCGGGACAGCGAAGAATGAGCAGTTCTTC.

The rearrangement joins TRBV11-2 to TRBJ2-4, with 7 bases aligning to TRBD1. Germline V gene sequence: CDR1 SGHAT, CDR2 FQNNGV. This CDR3 has 15 amino acids. Trimming took 5 bases from V and 0 from J; bases not matched to a gene: 4. The CDR3 here is CASSRDSLAKNIQYF. The CDR3 DNA reads TGTGCCAGCAGCCGGGACAGTCTAGCCAAAAACATTCAGTACTTC.

This clonotype was counted at least ten times. This chain joins TRBV20-1 and TRBJ2-1; D is ambiguous. The CDR3 runs 14 residues. The germline V gene has CDR1 DFQATT and CDR2 SNEGSKA (reference sequence). Trimming stripped 1 base from V and 5 bases from J, with 12 bases between. CDR3 sequence: CSARAHHNHNEQFF. As DNA, the CDR3 is TGCAGTGCTAGAGCCCACCATAACCACAATGAGCAGTTCTTC.

The V call is TRBV6-1, the J call TRBJ2-1; TRBD1 agrees at 9 bases. Germline values: CDR1 MNHNS, CDR2 SASEGT. J lost 6 bases, V lost 4 bases, and 10 bases had no gene match. This CDR3 is 16 amino acids long. CDR3 sequence (DNA): TGTGCCAGCAGTGTGGGGGTGGGACAGGGAGGCAATGAGCAGTTCTTC. Translating it yields CASSVGVGQGGNEQFF.

This clonotype was seen a handful of times. The V gene is TRBV6-2 or TRBV6-3, the J gene TRBJ1-6; D gene uncertain. The CDR3 covers 14 residues. Trimming cost V 8 bases and J 0 bases, with 8 bases left between them. CDR1 MNHEY and CDR2 SVGEGT come from the germline V gene. The CDR3 DNA reads as TGTGCCAGCTGCGAGGTCTCCTATAATTCACCCCTCCACTTT. Residues: CASCEVSYNSPLHF.

This clonotype has a handful of counts. This chain links TRBV10-3 with TRBJ2-3, with 12 bases identical to TRBD2. The V segment lost 3 bases and the J segment 4 bases; nucleotides outside the gene matches: 5. This CDR3 has 16 amino acids. Germline V CDR1 and CDR2: ENHRY, SYGVKD. CDR3 bases: TGTGCCATCAGTGAAAATGGACTAGCGGGGTCAGATACGCAGTATTTT. It codes for CAISENGLAGSDTQYF.

For this clonotype: A much larger clonotype is one base distant, so this may be a read error. The rearrangement uses TRBV29-1 and TRBJ1-2; D is perhaps TRBD1 (5 bases). CDR3 length equals 14 residues. Per the germline V gene, CDR1 is SQVTM and CDR2 is ANQGSEA. Trimming cost V 5 bases and J 8 bases, with 21 bases left between them. Here the CDR3 reads CSVSRDGARGGYTF. CDR3 nucleotides: TGCAGCGTTTCCCGGGACGGGGCGAGAGGCGGCTACACCTTC.

This clonotype was observed many times. The chain links TRBV3-1 to TRBJ2-1; the D gene is possibly TRBD2 (6 bases). This CDR3 has 14 residues. CDR1 and CDR2 (germline): LGHDT, YNNKEL (reference sequence). Trimming took off 1 base at V and 6 bases at J, with 10 bases between the two ends. Here the CDR3 DNA reads TGTGCCAGCAGCCAAGCGGGACTGATCAATGAGCAGTTCTTC. Protein product: CASSQAGLINEQFF.

This clonotype was observed at least ten times. The CDR3 loop reads CAIASGAQETQYF. CDR3 sequence (DNA): TGTGCCATTGCTAGCGGGGCTCAAGAGACCCAGTACTTC. The rearrangement links TRBV10-3 to TRBJ2-5, with 9 bases identical to TRBD2. The CDR3 loop spans 13 amino acids. Unmatched junction bases numbered 4, after V lost 9 bases and J lost 2 bases. CDR1 and CDR2 (germline): ENHRY, SYGVKD.

This clonotype was counted many times. V usage is TRBV7-9 and J usage is TRBJ2-7, with a possible D match to TRBD1 (6 bases). Germline assignment: CDR1 SEHNR and CDR2 FQNEAQ (reference sequence). There are 14 residues in the CDR3. V dropped 3 bases and J dropped 6 bases, with 15 bases sitting between them. CDR3 loop: CASSFDLQGGEQYF. CDR3 DNA sequence: TGTGCCAGCAGCTTCGACCTACAGGGCGGCGAGCAGTACTTC.

Regarding this clonotype: A much larger clone lies one base from this, so it may be a read error. The V call is TRBV7-8, the J call TRBJ2-7; possible D gene TRBD2, 5 bases. CDR1 and CDR2 (germline): SGHVS, FQNEAQ. Trimming cost V 5 bases and J 2 bases, with 16 bases left between them. The CDR3 has 15 amino acids. The CDR3 reads CASSTTEQTTYEQYF. As DNA, the CDR3 is TGTGCCAGCAGCACCACCGAACAGACTACCTACGAGCAGTACTTC.

This clonotype has a single count. The chain joins TRBV15 to TRBJ1-4, with 7 bases matching TRBD1. The V gene end was trimmed by 0 bases and the J gene end by 8 bases; junction bases not matched to a gene: 18. The CDR3 contains 19 residues. Per germline, CDR1 LNHNV and CDR2 YYDKDF (reference sequence). The CDR3 DNA sequence: TGTGCCACCAGCAGAGATTTACCGGGACAGACTCTTTTGGAGGAAAAACTGTTTTTT. Protein sequence: CATSRDLPGQTLLEEKLFF. Using reference TRBV15 and TRBJ1-4 for the parts outside the CDR3, the full variable domain is DAMVIQNPRYQVTQFGKPVTLSCSQTLNHNVMYWYQQKSSQAPKLLFHYYDKDFNNEADTPDNFQSRRPNTSFCFLDIRSPGLGDTAMYLCATSRDLPGQTLLEEKLFFGSGTQLSVL.

The V gene is TRBV20-1, the J gene TRBJ1-2; TRBD1 might be the D (6 bases). Germline values: CDR1 DFQATT, CDR2 SNEGSKA (reference sequence). Trimming took 3 bases from V and 4 from J, leaving 21 bases between them. CDR3 size: 16 residues. CDR3: CSASDPRGLIIYGYTF. DNA of the CDR3: TGCAGTGCTAGTGACCCCAGGGGTTTGATTATCTATGGCTACACCTTC.

As DNA, the CDR3 is TGCGCCAGCAGCCTAATACTCTCAGATGAAGCTTTCTTT. Translation gives CASSLILSDEAFF. J is TRBJ1-1 and V is TRBV5-1; D is uncertain. V was pared by 4 bases and J by 7 bases, with 14 bases between. CDR3 length: 13 residues. The germline CDR1 and CDR2 sequences are SGHRS and YFSETQ.

The V and J genes are TRBV27 and TRBJ2-7; TRBD2 agrees at 8 bases. CDR3 length: 17 amino acids. The germline gives CDR1 MNHEY, CDR2 SMNVEV (reference sequence). V gave up 5 bases and J gave up 3 bases; unmatched junction bases: 15. DNA for the CDR3: TGTGCCAGCAGTCCTACTAACCCCGGTACTAGCGGCTACGAGCAGTACTTC. Encoded protein: CASSPTNPGTSGYEQYF.

This clonotype came up many times. This chain joins TRBV7-9 and TRBJ2-3; 15 nucleotides agree with TRBD2. V was clipped by 5 bases and J by 0 bases; unmatched bases: 6. This CDR3 region has 18 residues. Per germline, CDR1 SEHNR and CDR2 FQNEAQ (reference sequence). The CDR3 spells CASSDPGLAGGSTDTQYF. CDR3 sequence (DNA): TGTGCCAGCAGCGATCCGGGACTAGCGGGGGGAAGCACAGATACGCAGTATTTT.

A word on this clonotype: This may stem from a read error, because a much larger clone lies one nucleotide away. CDR3 nucleotides: TGTGCCAGCAGCTTCGCTGTGGCCTACAATGAGCAGTACTTC. Protein: CASSFAVAYNEQYF. This rearrangement joins TRBV7-6 to TRBJ2-5; D unclear. Germline assignment: CDR1 SGHVS and CDR2 FNYEAQ. This CDR3 is built from 14 residues. V was pared by 3 bases and J by 11 bases, with 19 bases between. The entire variable domain, with the rest obtained from reference TRBV7-6 and TRBJ2-5, is as follows: GAGVSQSPRYKVTKRGQDVALRCDPISGHVSLYWYRQALGQGPEFLTYFNYEAQQDKSGLPNDRFSAERPEGSISTLTIQRTEQRDSAMYRCASSFAVAYNEQYFGPGTRLLVL.

V is TRBV2 and J is TRBJ2-5, with 10 bases that match TRBD2. Germline V CDR1 and CDR2: SNHLY, FYNNEI. This CDR3 region has 15 residues. The junction had 9 bases not matched to a gene; V was cut back by 4 bases and J by 7 bases. The CDR3 region has the DNA TGTGCCAGCAGTGGCTTGACTAGCGGGCTTGGGACCCAGTACTTC. Encoded protein: CASSGLTSGLGTQYF.

The rearrangement uses TRBV10-3 and TRBJ1-4; TRBD1 aligns across 8 bases. Germline V gene data show CDR1 as ENHRY and CDR2 as SYGVKD. J lost 2 bases, V lost 6 bases, and 8 bases had no gene match. The CDR3 totals 16 residues. CDR3 loop: CAISSGQVGTNEKLFF. CDR3 sequence (DNA): TGTGCCATCAGCTCGGGACAGGTTGGGACTAATGAAAAACTGTTTTTT.

This clonotype was seen only a few times. One base away lies a much larger clone, so this may be a sequencing read error. V is TRBV6-5 and J is TRBJ2-1, with 9 bases identical to TRBD1. J gave up 13 bases and V 0 bases, and 19 bases lay outside the gene matches. CDR3 length: 18 residues. Germline values: CDR1 MNHEY, CDR2 SVGAGI. CDR3 DNA: TGTGCCAGCAGTTACTCGACACCGGGACAGGGAAGACAAGAGACCCAGTTCTTC. Translation: CASSYSTPGQGRQETQFF.

The rearrangement uses TRBV5-4 and TRBJ2-7, with TRBD2 matching over 11 bases. The trim removed 3 bases at V and 7 bases at J, leaving 12 bases unmatched. CDR1 SGHNT and CDR2 YYREEE come from the germline V gene (reference sequence). This CDR3 is 16 amino acids long. As DNA, the CDR3 is TGTGCCAGCAGCTCTCCTAGCGGGGGGCCGGTCGGGGAGCAGTACTTC. Translated, it gives CASSSPSGGPVGEQYF.

This clonotype has at least ten counts. This rearrangement joins TRBV20-1 to TRBJ2-3, with D perhaps being TRBD1 or TRBD2 (5 bases each). This CDR3 contains 14 residues. Trimming shortened V by 6 bases and J by 2 bases, and 15 bases separated the two germline ends. Germline loops: CDR1 DFQATT, CDR2 SNEGSKA (reference sequence). CDR3 residues: CSAVTRGFTDTQYF. CDR3 DNA: TGCAGTGCCGTAACTCGGGGCTTCACAGATACGCAGTATTTT.

This sequence joins TRBV15 and TRBJ1-5; maybe TRBD1 (6 bases). CDR3 length: 15 amino acids. Looked up from germline, CDR1 is LNHNV and CDR2 is YYDKDF (reference sequence). Trimming took 0 bases from V and 6 from J, leaving 12 bases between them. In DNA form, the CDR3 reads TGTGCCACCAGCAGAGATACAGGGACGGGTCAGCCCCAGCATTTT. It translates to CATSRDTGTGQPQHF.

The chain has TRBV3-1 and TRBJ2-5; 7 nucleotides align to TRBD2. V dropped 1 base and J dropped 9; count of bases not matched to a gene: 11. The CDR3 covers 15 residues. Per the germline V gene, CDR1 is LGHDT and CDR2 is YNNKEL (reference sequence). The CDR3 is CASSQAGGRRQAQYF. CDR3 DNA sequence: TGTGCCAGCAGCCAAGCGGGGGGACGTCGGCAGGCCCAGTACTTC.

As for this clonotype: Germline is not matched at one junction end, which may reflect a read error. This chain uses TRBV10-3 with TRBJ1-5; 7 bases map to TRBD1. Looked up from germline, CDR1 is ENHRY and CDR2 is SYGVKD. The CDR3 spans 13 residues. CDR3 nucleotide sequence: TGTGTCATCGGAACAGGGGTTAATCAGCCCCAGCATTTT. This gives the protein CVIGTGVNQPQHF.